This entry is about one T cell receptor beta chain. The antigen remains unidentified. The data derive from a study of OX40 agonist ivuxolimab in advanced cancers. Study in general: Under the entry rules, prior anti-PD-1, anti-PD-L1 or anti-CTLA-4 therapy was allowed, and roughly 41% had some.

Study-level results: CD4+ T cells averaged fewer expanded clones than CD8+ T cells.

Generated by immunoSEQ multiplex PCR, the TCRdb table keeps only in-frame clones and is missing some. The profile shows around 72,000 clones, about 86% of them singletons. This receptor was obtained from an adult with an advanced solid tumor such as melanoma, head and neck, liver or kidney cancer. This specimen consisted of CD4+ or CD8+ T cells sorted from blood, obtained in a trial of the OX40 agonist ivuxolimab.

The CDR3 spells CASTDVATVREAFF. The CDR3 region has the DNA TGTGCCAGCACCGATGTGGCCACCGTAAGGGAAGCTTTCTTT. The V and J genes are TRBV9 and TRBJ1-1; D gene uncertain. The germline gives CDR1 SGDLS, CDR2 YYNGEE. CDR3 length: 14 amino acids. V was clipped by 6 bases and J by 8 bases, with 20 bases between them.